The rows below give T cell receptor beta chains drawn from one sample of a study of metastatic and nonmetastatic thyroid tumors. TCRdb re-called clones via MiXCR from the PCR reads. The table lists some 23,000 clones, approximately 10% of them singletons. The source material was blood. Receptors originate from a female donor with papillary thyroid cancer or a benign thyroid nodule (not recorded which). Some clones in this sample may be carry-over from other donors' samples. The CDR3 runs from the conserved cysteine through the conserved F or W. Each record gives: clone size, D gene, J gene, V gene, CDR3 protein, CDR3 DNA. The D gene is left open where the match is weak. Size is stated for part of the rows, as once, few or many counts, or as a class when the clone is expanded.

many - TRBJ2-1 TRBV19 CASSTWINEQFF TGTGCCAGTAGTACCTGGATTAATGAGCAGTTCTTC
many - TRBJ2-1 TRBV4-1 CASSQVDYQGFNEQFF TGCGCCAGCAGCCAAGTTGACTACCAAGGTTTCAATGAGCAGTTCTTC
many - TRBJ2-2 TRBV7-8 CASSLAGITNTGELFF TGTGCCAGCAGCTTAGCGGGGATAACGAACACCGGGGAGCTGTTTTTT
few - TRBJ2-7 TRBV28 CASTLEYFWDEQYF TGTGCCAGCACCCTCGAGTACTTTTGGGACGAGCAGTACTTC
- TRBD2 TRBJ2-4 TRBV7-6 CASSQDTGLQRELAKNIQYF TGTGCCAGCAGCCAGGACACGGGACTTCAGCGGGAGCTAGCCAAAAACATTCAGTACTTC
many - TRBJ2-6 TRBV28 CASSLFSGGESGANVLTF TGTGCCAGCAGTTTATTTAGTGGGGGAGAGAGTGGGGCCAACGTCCTGACTTTC
medium-sized - TRBJ1-4 TRBV20-1 CSARDLEDEKLFF TGCAGTGCTAGAGATCTGGAGGATGAAAAACTGTTTTTT
few - TRBJ1-5 TRBV27 CASSPLVTPQHF TGTGCCAGCAGCCCCCTGGTAACGCCCCAGCATTTT
medium-sized - TRBJ2-7 TRBV28 CASSTSWDSTPGGTYEQYF TGTGCCAGCAGTACCTCGTGGGACAGTACCCCCGGAGGGACCTACGAGCAGTACTTC
many TRBD2 TRBJ2-1 TRBV20-1 CSAGASGRYNEQFF TGCAGTGCGGGAGCTAGCGGGAGGTACAATGAGCAGTTCTTC
few - TRBJ2-1 TRBV27 CASSFSTIGSTYNEQFF TGTGCCAGCAGTTTCTCGACTATCGGGAGTACCTACAATGAGCAGTTCTTC
many TRBD2 TRBJ2-1 TRBV4-3 CASSNRAGVSFVNEQFF TGCGCCAGCAGTAACCGAGCGGGAGTTTCGTTCGTTAATGAGCAGTTCTTC
many TRBD2 TRBJ2-3 TRBV7-3 CASTTIAGDTQYF TGTGCCAGCACGACCATAGCGGGTGATACGCAGTATTTT
many - TRBJ2-7 TRBV30 CACGSLYEQYF TGTGCCTGTGGCTCCCTCTACGAGCAGTACTTC
few TRBD2 TRBJ2-7 TRBV6-1 CASRTSDSYEQYF TGTGCCAGCCGGACTAGCGACTCCTACGAGCAGTACTTC
many TRBD1 TRBJ2-7 TRBV4-3 CASSQDRAGQVDEQYF TGCGCCAGCAGCCAAGATAGGGCCGGACAGGTAGACGAGCAGTACTTC
- - TRBJ2-1 TRBV6-1 CASTHPSGDYNEQFF TGTGCCAGCACCCACCCCAGCGGAGATTACAATGAGCAGTTCTTC
many TRBD1 TRBJ1-5 TRBV19 CASSIQGDQPQHF TGTGCCAGTAGTATTCAGGGGGATCAGCCCCAGCATTTT
many - TRBJ2-7 TRBV7-9 CASSSILGLRYEQYF TGTGCCAGCAGCTCCATCTTGGGCTTACGCTACGAGCAGTACTTC
many - TRBJ2-5 TRBV6-2/TRBV6-3 CASSYSVYQETQYF TGTGCCAGCAGTTACTCGGTCTATCAAGAGACCCAGTACTTC
medium-sized - TRBJ2-7 TRBV28 CASSLAGQKSYEQYF TGTGCCAGCAGTTTAGCGGGGCAAAAATCCTACGAGCAGTACTTC
many - TRBJ1-5 TRBV2 CASSDNPGPNSNQPQHF TGTGCCAGCAGTGACAACCCCGGCCCCAATAGCAATCAGCCCCAGCATTTT
many - TRBJ2-7 TRBV29-1 CSVEGRVGEQYF TGCAGCGTTGAAGGCAGGGTGGGCGAGCAGTACTTC
- TRBD2 TRBJ2-1 TRBV11-2 CASSWGLAGGRNEQFF TGTGCCAGCAGCTGGGGACTAGCGGGAGGGCGCAATGAGCAGTTCTTC
many TRBD2 TRBJ2-1 TRBV20-1 CSARVSAGGPGEQFF TGCAGTGCTAGAGTGTCAGCGGGAGGGCCTGGTGAGCAGTTCTTC
many - TRBJ2-5 TRBV19 CASSIPTLGTQYF TGTGCCAGTAGTATCCCCACGCTGGGGACCCAGTACTTC
many TRBD1 TRBJ1-2 TRBV28 CASSSVAKGALDGYTF TGTGCCAGCAGTTCGGTCGCTAAGGGGGCATTGGATGGCTACACCTTC
many - TRBJ1-4 TRBV3-1 CASSQGPDGNEKLFF TGTGCCAGCAGCCAAGGCCCTGACGGGAATGAAAAACTGTTTTTT
many TRBD1 TRBJ2-5 TRBV5-1 CASSLGGGTGVETQYF TGCGCCAGCAGCTTGGGTGGCGGGACAGGGGTAGAGACCCAGTACTTC
few - TRBJ2-3 TRBV28 CVCGSTDTQYF TGTGTCTGCGGTAGCACAGATACGCAGTATTTT
many - TRBJ1-3 TRBV11-2 CASSLSGSGNTIYF TGTGCCAGCAGCTTAAGCGGCTCTGGAAACACCATATATTTT
many - TRBJ1-4 TRBV6-5 CASSYSMSGSRGKLFF TGTGCCAGCAGTTACTCGATGTCCGGGAGTAGGGGAAAACTGTTTTTT
many TRBD1 TRBJ2-7 TRBV30 CAWNNFSGTGYEQYF TGTGCCTGGAATAATTTCTCCGGGACAGGGTACGAGCAGTACTTC
many - TRBJ1-2 TRBV29-1 CSVTDRGSRGGYTF TGCAGCGTGACTGATCGGGGCTCACGGGGGGGCTACACCTTC
many TRBD1 TRBJ2-1 TRBV4-2 CASSEGDRVLFFSINNEQFF TGTGCCAGCAGCGAAGGGGACAGGGTTTTATTTTTCTCAATAAACAATGAGCAGTTCTTC
many - TRBJ1-2 TRBV29-1 CSSGGDYGYTF TGCAGCTCCGGGGGGGACTATGGCTACACCTTC
medium-sized - TRBJ2-3 TRBV6-1 CASSGGRGNTDTQYF TGTGCCAGCAGTGGGGGTAGAGGAAACACAGATACGCAGTATTTT
many TRBD2 TRBJ2-7 TRBV20-1 CSARTWRSSGRYEQYF TGCAGTGCTAGAACCTGGAGGTCTAGCGGGAGGTACGAGCAGTACTTC
medium-sized - TRBJ2-7 TRBV28 CASIAGTLTYEQYF TGTGCCAGCATCGCCGGGACACTGACCTACGAGCAGTACTTC
many TRBD2 TRBJ2-2 TRBV27 CASSLYGTSGRVGTGELFF TGTGCCAGCAGTTTATATGGGACTAGCGGGAGAGTCGGCACCGGGGAGCTGTTTTTT
many TRBD1 TRBJ2-7 TRBV3-1 CASSQDRTGGYEQYF TGTGCCAGCAGCCAAGACAGGACAGGGGGCTACGAGCAGTACTTC
many - TRBJ1-1 TRBV20-1 CSAPDMNTEAFF TGCAGTGCTCCCGACATGAACACTGAAGCTTTCTTT
many - TRBJ1-2 TRBV19 CASSTASGAHGYGYTF TGTGCCAGTAGCACTGCGTCGGGGGCGCACGGCTATGGCTACACCTTC
many - TRBJ1-1 TRBV20-1 CSARTPGTEAFF TGCAGTGCCCGGACGCCCGGTACTGAAGCTTTCTTT
many - TRBJ1-6 TRBV20-1 CSARNRVGNSPLHF TGCAGTGCTAGAAACAGGGTTGGTAATTCACCCCTCCACTTT
many TRBD2 TRBJ2-7 TRBV10-3 CAIRRGTSGSFYEQYF TGTGCCATCAGGAGGGGGACTAGCGGGAGTTTTTACGAGCAGTACTTC
many TRBD1 TRBJ1-4 TRBV6-6 CASSYSDRGANEKLFF TGTGCCAGCAGTTACTCTGACAGGGGCGCCAATGAAAAACTGTTTTTT
many - TRBJ2-3 TRBV24-1 CATSVGTSTDTQYF TGTGCCACCAGTGTTGGGACTAGCACAGATACGCAGTATTTT
many - TRBJ2-1 TRBV12-3/TRBV12-4 CASSFLPYNEQFF TGTGCCAGCAGTTTTCTCCCCTACAATGAGCAGTTCTTC